The 31 T cell receptor beta chains reported below all come from one sample, sequenced in a study of OX40 agonist ivuxolimab in advanced cancers. TCRdb's table, derived via immunoSEQ multiplex PCR, lists solely in-frame clones and lacks some. The sample consists of some 100,000 clones, about nine tenths of them appearing once. The starting material was CD4+ or CD8+ T cells sorted from blood, obtained in a trial of the OX40 agonist ivuxolimab. All receptors derive from an adult with an advanced solid tumor such as melanoma, head and neck, liver or kidney cancer.

The rearrangement links TRBV7-6 to TRBJ2-3; 9 nucleotides agree with TRBD2. The germline gives CDR1 SGHVS, CDR2 FNYEAQ. Trimming took 3 bases from V and 1 from J; bases not matched to a gene: 11. CDR3 size: 18 residues. The CDR3 protein is CASSFGHLAGVGTDTQYF. Here the CDR3 DNA reads TGTGCCAGCAGCTTTGGGCACTTAGCGGGAGTTGGCACAGATACGCAGTATTTT.

The chain couples TRBV2 to TRBJ2-5, with a tentative D call TRBD2 (6 bases). This CDR3 region has 17 residues. Trimming removed 3 bases from V and 7 bases from J, with 24 bases in between. Germline V CDR1 and CDR2: SNHLY, FYNNEI. CDR3 amino acids: CASSERDVRRFMGTQYF. Written as DNA, the CDR3 is TGTGCCAGCAGTGAGCGGGACGTCCGTAGGTTTATGGGGACCCAGTACTTC.

In its sample, this clone was seen once. This chain connects TRBV19 to TRBJ1-5; D not certain. There are 13 residues in the CDR3. The V end was cut by 4 bases, the J end by 8 bases, with 12 bases between. CDR1 and CDR2 (germline): LNHDA, SQIVND (reference sequence). CDR3 coding DNA: TGTGCCAGTAGTACATCAGGAAGGGAGCCCCAGCATTTT. It codes for CASSTSGREPQHF.

This chain connects TRBV11-1 to TRBJ2-1; possibly TRBD1 for D (6 bases). V was pared by 8 bases and J by 0 bases, with 8 bases between. This CDR3 region has 13 residues. Per germline, CDR1 SGHAT and CDR2 FQDESV (reference sequence). The CDR3 coding sequence is TGTGCCAGCGGACAGCACTCCTACAATGAGCAGTTCTTC. It codes for CASGQHSYNEQFF.

The V call is TRBV28, the J call TRBJ1-3; weak D call: TRBD1 (5 bases). The CDR3 is made up of 15 amino acids. In germline, CDR1 is MDHEN, CDR2 SYDVKM. V dropped 5 bases and J dropped 4 bases, with 15 bases sitting between them. The CDR3 spells CASSQLRVPGNTIYF. CDR3 DNA sequence: TGTGCCAGCAGTCAGCTCAGGGTCCCCGGAAACACCATATATTTT. The entire variable domain, with the rest obtained from reference TRBV28 and TRBJ1-3, is as follows: DVKVTQSSRYLVKRTGEKVFLECVQDMDHENMFWYRQDPGLGLRLIYFSYDVKMKEKGDIPEGYSVSREKKERFSLILESASTNQTSMYLCASSQLRVPGNTIYFGEGSWLTVV.

The gene calls are TRBV7-2 and TRBJ2-2; no clear D gene. The V and J ends lost 5 bases and 2 bases respectively, with 15 bases between them. The CDR3 has 16 residues. Germline V gives CDR1 SGHTA, CDR2 FQGNSA. The CDR3 sequence: CASSARVWPNTGELFF. In DNA form, the CDR3 reads TGTGCCAGCAGCGCACGCGTATGGCCCAACACCGGGGAGCTGTTTTTT.

V is TRBV28 and J is TRBJ2-5; 7 positions match TRBD1. CDR3 length equals 16 residues. In germline, CDR1 is MDHEN, CDR2 SYDVKM. Germline trimming cut 4 bases from V and 9 bases from J; bases unmatched to any gene: 17. The CDR3 spells CASSSSSLNRGGAQYF. CDR3 nucleotides: TGTGCCAGCAGTTCCTCGTCCTTAAACCGAGGGGGCGCCCAGTACTTC.

V gene TRBV2 combines with J gene TRBJ2-3; 9 bases align to TRBD1. CDR1 is SNHLY, CDR2 FYNNEI, per germline. The CDR3 loop spans 13 amino acids. The V gene end was trimmed by 7 bases and the J gene end by 6 bases; junction bases not matched to a gene: 5. CDR3 amino acids: CASTRGTGDTQYF. CDR3 nucleotides: TGTGCCAGCACTCGGGGGACAGGGGATACGCAGTATTTT.

The chain employs TRBV19 and TRBJ1-2; D may be TRBD1 (5 bases). This CDR3 has 13 residues. Per germline, CDR1 LNHDA and CDR2 SQIVND (reference sequence). V was shortened by 1 base and J by 4 bases, with 7 bases between the two germline ends. The DNA of the CDR3 is TGTGCCAGTAGTATAGCGGGGGGCTATGGCTACACCTTC. Amino acids: CASSIAGGYGYTF.

CDR3 nucleotide sequence: TGTGCCAGCAGCTTATTTCCAGAAATAAATGAAAAACTGTTTTTT. Protein: CASSLFPEINEKLFF. The chain combines TRBV5-5 with TRBJ1-4, with D uncertain. The germline V gene has CDR1 SGHKS and CDR2 YYEKEE (reference sequence). The CDR3 is made up of 15 amino acids. V was pared by 2 bases and J by 5 bases, with 13 bases between.

DNA of the CDR3: TGCGCCAGCAGCTTGGTCCCAGGATACAATGAGCAGTTCTTC. This translates into CASSLVPGYNEQFF. V and J are TRBV5-1 and TRBJ2-1, with D unresolved. Germline loops: CDR1 SGHRS, CDR2 YFSETQ. This CDR3 spans 14 amino acids. The V and J ends lost 0 bases and 4 bases respectively, with 8 bases between them.

The chain carries TRBV4-2 and TRBJ2-1, with D possibly being TRBD2 (6 bases). CDR1 and CDR2 (germline): LGHNA, YNFKEQ. Trimming stripped 7 bases from V and 3 bases from J, with 10 bases between. This CDR3 is built from 13 residues. This chain's CDR3 is CASTRGGYNEQFF. Here the CDR3 DNA reads TGTGCCAGCACGCGGGGAGGCTACAATGAGCAGTTCTTC.

The rearrangement links TRBV19 to TRBJ2-1, with 11 bases that match TRBD2. Trimming cost V 3 bases and J 0 bases; bases outside gene matches: 4. This CDR3 is 17 amino acids long. CDR1 and CDR2 (germline): LNHDA, SQIVND (reference sequence). For the CDR3, the DNA is TGTGCCAGTAGTATTAGTACTAGCGGGAGCTCCTACAATGAGCAGTTCTTC. Its protein is CASSISTSGSSYNEQFF.

The J gene is TRBJ1-1, the V gene TRBV7-2; a possible D gene is TRBD1 (6 bases). The length of the CDR3 is 15 residues. The germline V gene encodes CDR1 SGHTA and CDR2 FQGNSA. Trimming removed 1 base from V and 2 bases from J, with 11 bases in between. Here the CDR3 reads CASSLGGLGNTEAFF. For the CDR3, the DNA is TGTGCCAGCAGCTTAGGGGGGCTAGGAAACACTGAAGCTTTCTTT.

The chain joins TRBV6-5 to TRBJ2-7, with a tentative D call TRBD2 (5 bases). Germline-derived CDR1 and CDR2 are MNHEY and SVGAGI. This CDR3 has 13 residues. Trimming left V 0 bases short and J 6 bases short, with 9 bases between. The CDR3 sequence: CASSYSTGIEQYF. DNA of the CDR3: TGTGCCAGCAGTTACTCGACGGGGATCGAGCAGTACTTC.

This chain joins TRBV7-3 and TRBJ2-7, with D perhaps assigned TRBD1 or TRBD2 (5 bases each). Trimming stripped 0 bases from V and 3 bases from J, with 15 bases between. CDR3 size: 16 residues. Germline values: CDR1 SGHTA, CDR2 FQGTGA. The CDR3 sequence is CASSLTRGWVNYEQYF. CDR3 DNA: TGTGCCAGCAGCTTAACCCGGGGCTGGGTGAACTACGAGCAGTACTTC.

The V and J genes are TRBV5-8 and TRBJ2-5; D remains ambiguous. Germline V gene data show CDR1 as SGHTS and CDR2 as YDEGEE. The CDR3 contains 15 residues. V dropped 0 bases and J dropped 5 bases, with 14 bases sitting between them. The CDR3 loop is CASSLGASLGETQYF. CDR3 coding DNA: TGTGCCAGCAGCTTGGGGGCTAGTCTGGGGGAGACCCAGTACTTC.

The chain couples TRBV28 to TRBJ1-2, with a possible D match to TRBD1 (6 bases). Per germline, CDR1 MDHEN and CDR2 SYDVKM. The V end was cut by 8 bases, the J end by 6 bases, with 22 bases between. The CDR3 totals 15 residues. The CDR3 spells CASGGSPGTSDGYTF. DNA for the CDR3: TGTGCCAGCGGAGGATCCCCCGGGACAAGTGATGGCTACACCTTC.

The V gene is TRBV4-1, the J gene TRBJ1-3; D gene ambiguous. V lost 1 base to trimming and J lost 0 bases, with 7 bases between them. The CDR3 runs 15 residues. CDR1 is MGHRA and CDR2 is YSYEKL in the germline V gene. CDR3 sequence reads: CASSQGRLSGNTIYF. The CDR3 DNA follows: TGCGCCAGCAGCCAAGGCCGACTCTCTGGAAACACCATATATTTT.

The chain joins TRBV5-1 to TRBJ2-2; D uncertain. This CDR3 spans 12 amino acids. The germline V gene encodes CDR1 SGHRS and CDR2 YFSETQ. Trimming cost V 2 bases and J 5 bases, with 4 bases left between them. CDR3 sequence: CASSLETGELFF. In DNA, the CDR3 is TGCGCCAGCAGCTTAGAGACCGGGGAGCTGTTTTTT.

The J gene is TRBJ1-2, the V gene TRBV4-3; 7 bases line up with TRBD1. After removal of 0 bases from V and 0 bases from J, the junction contained 13 bases not matched to a gene. Germline V gene sequence: CDR1 LGHNA, CDR2 YSLEER. The CDR3 has 19 residues. CDR3 in DNA: TGCGCCAGCAGCCAAGATAATTGGGCAGGGGGTACGGCTAACTATGGCTACACCTTC. Translated: CASSQDNWAGGTANYGYTF.

The V and J genes are TRBV5-1 and TRBJ2-2; D might be TRBD2 (5 bases). V lost 3 bases and J lost 6, with 9 bases in between. Germline assignment: CDR1 SGHRS and CDR2 YFSETQ. This CDR3 is 13 amino acids long. CDR3 sequence (DNA): TGCGCCAGCAGCTCGGTGGGAGCCGGGGAGCTGTTTTTT. Translation gives CASSSVGAGELFF.

V and J are TRBV7-2 and TRBJ2-2; 15 bases are shared with TRBD2. J lost 4 bases, V lost 2 bases, and 5 bases had no gene match. Germline-derived CDR1 and CDR2 are SGHTA and FQGNSA. This CDR3 region has 18 residues. CDR3 in amino acids: CASSLPGLAGGPTGELFF. For the CDR3, the DNA is TGTGCCAGCAGCTTACCAGGACTAGCGGGAGGGCCCACCGGGGAGCTGTTTTTT.

This chain links TRBV2 with TRBJ1-1, with TRBD1 matching 7 bases. Trimming cost V 8 bases and J 2 bases; bases outside gene matches: 14. The length of the CDR3 is 16 residues. Germline loops: CDR1 SNHLY, CDR2 FYNNEI. CDR3 sequence: CASLHRRDRLNTEAFF. CDR3 coding DNA: TGTGCCAGCCTCCACCGCCGGGACAGACTAAACACTGAAGCTTTCTTT.

J is TRBJ2-1 and V is TRBV5-1; unclear D gene. The CDR3 runs to 14 residues. Germline lookup yields CDR1 SGHRS and CDR2 YFSETQ. V lost 1 base and J 6 bases, leaving 11 bases between the germline ends. CDR3 in amino acids: CASSLPGKGNEQFF. In DNA form, the CDR3 reads TGCGCCAGCAGCTTGCCAGGTAAAGGCAATGAGCAGTTCTTC.

This clone showed up just a few times. This chain uses TRBV21-1 with TRBJ2-1; TRBD1, the D gene given by the table, was not confirmed from the DNA. TRBV21-1 is a known pseudogene. The CDR3 consists of 15 residues. The CDR3 DNA sequence: TGTGCCAGCAGCATAAGGACAGGTCCTTACAATGAGCAGTTCTTC. Protein product: CASSIRTGPYNEQFF.

The genes are TRBV28 and TRBJ2-7, with D perhaps TRBD1 or TRBD2 (5 bases each). V was pared by 5 bases and J by 7 bases, with 12 bases between. Germline V gene sequence: CDR1 MDHEN, CDR2 SYDVKM. The CDR3 runs to 12 residues. The chain's CDR3 is CASSGDLREQYF. CDR3 bases: TGTGCCAGCAGTGGGGACCTTAGGGAGCAGTACTTC.

The CDR3 DNA reads as TGCCGGACGGGTATGAACACTGAAGCTTTCTTT. Translating it yields CRTGMNTEAFF. The rearrangement links TRBV20-1 to TRBJ1-1; D uncertain. In germline, CDR1 is DFQATT, CDR2 SNEGSKA (reference sequence). The CDR3 totals 11 residues.

The rearrangement links TRBV29-1 to TRBJ2-1; D is unclear. Trimming pared 3 bases from V and 0 bases from J, leaving 9 bases between. The CDR3 is 14 amino acids. CDR1 and CDR2 (germline): SQVTM, ANQGSEA. The CDR3 region is CSVDTQSSYNEQFF. The CDR3 DNA sequence: TGCAGCGTTGATACTCAGAGCTCCTACAATGAGCAGTTCTTC.

The chain carries TRBV6-5 and TRBJ1-3; no clear D gene. The CDR3 consists of 13 residues. The germline V gene has CDR1 MNHEY and CDR2 SVGAGI. V dropped 4 bases and J dropped 0 bases, with 4 bases sitting between them. For the CDR3, the DNA is TGTGCCAGCAGTTCGAACTCTGGAAACACCATATATTTT. This sequence encodes CASSSNSGNTIYF.

The chain couples TRBV23-1 to TRBJ2-5; D unclear. TRBV23-1 belongs to the ORF category, with a function that is uncertain. The CDR3 spans 9 residues. V lost 8 bases, J lost 8 bases, and 6 bases lay in between. The CDR3 protein is CASPFTQYF. For the CDR3, the DNA is TGCGCCAGCCCCTTTACCCAGTACTTC.